This T cell receptor beta chain was obtained from a study of T-cell memory formation after mild COVID-19. Background on the study: Across donors, TCR clusters were largely donor specific.

Germline V gene lookup returns CDR1 SGHTA and CDR2 FQGTGA. Between the trimmed V and J ends, which lost 4 bases and 4 bases, there was a span of 22 bases. The CDR3 spans 17 residues. Concerning this clonotype itself: Its cognate antigen is unknown.

5'RACE, which relied on constant-segment primers, yielded TCR alpha and TCR beta cDNA libraries carrying sample barcodes and UMIs. TCRdb re-called the 5' RACE reads through MiXCR, storing one row per CDR3 protein. The table records about 260,000 distinct CDR3 sequences, about a sixth of them present only once. Broader study findings: Clones which contracted sat mainly in CM and EM if CD4+, and in EMRA if CD8+.

The source of this sequence is a man aged 18 to 30 who had mild COVID-19 (a few samples of this study predate the infection). Cell type and time point are not known. Source material: PBMCs or a T cell subset sorted from them (not recorded which). J is TRBJ1-1 and V is TRBV7-3; a weak D match, TRBD1 (6 bases). The CDR3 bases are TGTGCCAGCAGCTCACTACCCTGGGGGGGGGCTGTCACTGAAGCTTTCTTT. It yields the protein CASSSLPWGGAVTEAFF.